This T cell receptor (beta chain) is from a study of shared clonotypes between healthy human individuals (dated by TCRdb to 2020 to 2022). Concerning the study at large: A few men and a couple of women, aged 18 to 49 years, made up the cohort. For each donor, three plates each were used for CD4 naive and CD4 memory, two plates were used for CD8 naive, and one plate was used for CD8 memory. To increase sequencing depth and limit assay-specific biases, different laboratories used diverse techniques to prepare libraries and sequence TCR repertoires. To estimate repertoire size and how much clonotype sharing occurs between individuals, the study deeply sequenced the blood TCR repertoires of several healthy adults. Per donor, leukapheresis produced somewhere between about 0.9 and 10 billion PBMCs.

The donors were healthy, HIV-negative adults with no recently reported acute infections or vaccinations. Every donor was a Caucasian adult living in Nashville, Tennessee, USA. CD4+ T cells were enriched by magnetic negative selection, after which naive cells were positively selected on CD45RA and the negative fraction was taken as the memory subset. Blood was collected by leukapheresis, and PBMCs were isolated by Ficoll-Histopaque density gradient centrifugation and then cryopreserved in liquid nitrogen vapor phase. Purity and quantity of every magnetically sorted T cell population were checked by analytical flow cytometry. From each sorted fraction, genomic DNA was isolated and quantified by UV absorbance on a Nanodrop 2000c. Using the deep immunoSEQ assay, TCR CDR3 regions were amplified from genomic DNA by multiplex PCR. Genomic DNA extracted from each cell subset was distributed evenly over all wells of several immunoSEQ 96-well plates, and each plate served as one replicate. Each replicate PCR for sorted subsets received 200 ng genomic DNA, equal to roughly 30,000 T cell genomes. The purified libraries were quantified using a Qubit 3.0 fluorometer, sized with a Bioanalyzer 2100, and then quantified again using the KAPA Library Quantification kit. Every immunoSEQ 96-well plate was sequenced on a dedicated single-read 150-cycle Illumina NextSeq 550 flow cell. Under the source paper's analysis protocol: Because only junctional sequences without quality scores were contained in the immunoSEQ output, filtering matching that applied to full-length reads could not be performed. Sequences were annotated with PyIR, a Python wrapper for IgBLAST v1.9, and V/J genes and CDR3 were assigned using IMGT germline references. Reads were filtered out if the reads had weak V/J assignments (E-value above 1e-6), no CDR3, stop codons, out-of-frame junctions, or ambiguous translated residues. A V3J clonotype was defined by an identical inferred V gene, J gene, and CDR3 amino acid sequence. To compute the percentage overlap between repertoires, the number of shared unique clonotypes was divided by the size of the smaller repertoire. Richness of each repertoire was evaluated using RTK rarefaction, the Chao1 estimator, and Recon v2.1 estimates of unobserved clonotypes. For all TCRbeta clonotypes obtained by the gDNA method from a handful of donors, generation probabilities were computed with OLGA. Entries here come from immuneACCESS through TCRdb and include only in-frame sequences with V and J called. Some clones fail to appear in such tables; in the studies checked, an unresolved V gene covers under half of the shortfall, and the cause of the remainder is unknown. V, J and clone size were drawn from that table, and D and trimming were deduced from the DNA. The sample table records a few million clones; 80% to 95% of these occur just once. 0.3% to 0.4% of the sample is in the top ten clones.

Study-wide conclusions, independent of this receptor: Sharing across a few donors was observed for around 5% of naive CD4, 3.5% of naive CD8, over 2% of memory CD4, and about 0.4% of memory CD8 clonotypes. The genetic and exposure-history diversity represented was limited by the small number of donors. Only blood was sampled, and tissue TCR repertoires likely differ from those in blood. Based on pairwise subsampling, the degree of clonotype sharing among donors was expected to be affected by sequencing depth. Rarefaction of sorted-subset datasets indicated incomplete sequencing despite the large sequencing depth. Compared with non-shared clonotypes, clonotypes shared by all four sorted-subset donors had higher generation probabilities. Estimated clonotype richness was generally larger for naive than for memory subsets.

V and J are truncated by 3 bases and 1 base respectively, leaving an intervening sequence of 22 bases. The germline V gene encodes CDR1 LNHDA and CDR2 SQIVND (reference sequence). The CDR3 goes from the cysteine to the phenylalanine over 18 residues. Of all the DNA, just the CDR3 is kept, 54 bases in frame from base 1. Details on this clone: It has no known antigen specificity. Base qualities are not at hand, and no much larger clone is one base apart.

Sequenced sample: naive CD4+ T cells from PBMCs. Per the publication, the cell subset or site label means: CD45RA+ positively selected. This TCR came from a man aged 18 to 30 in good health. Some clones in this sample may be carry-over from other donors' samples. The V and J segments used are TRBV19 and TRBJ2-7; TRBD2 is perhaps the D gene, given 6 matching bases. The bases read TGTGCCAGTAGTATGGCAGGGTTCGGGAGCGGTCTTTCCTACGAGCAGTACTTC. This yields the protein CASSMAGFGSGLSYEQYF.